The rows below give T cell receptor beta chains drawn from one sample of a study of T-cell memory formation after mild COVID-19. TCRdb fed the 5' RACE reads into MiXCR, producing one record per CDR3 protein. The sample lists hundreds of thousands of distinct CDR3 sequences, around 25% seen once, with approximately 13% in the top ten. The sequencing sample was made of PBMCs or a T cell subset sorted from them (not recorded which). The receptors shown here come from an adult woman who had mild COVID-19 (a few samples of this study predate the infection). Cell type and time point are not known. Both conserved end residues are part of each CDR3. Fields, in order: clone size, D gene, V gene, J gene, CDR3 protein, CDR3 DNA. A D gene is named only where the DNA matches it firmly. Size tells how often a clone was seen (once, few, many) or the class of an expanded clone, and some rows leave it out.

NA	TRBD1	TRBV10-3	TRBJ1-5	CAISDGQGNQPQHF	TGTGCCATCAGCGACGGACAGGGGAATCAGCCCCAGCATTTT
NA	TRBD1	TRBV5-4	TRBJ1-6	CASSPRDRDNSPLHF	TGTGCCAGCAGCCCCCGGGACAGGGACAATTCACCCCTCCACTTT
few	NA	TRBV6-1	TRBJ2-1	CASSVLASYNEQFF	TGTGCCAGCAGTGTGTTAGCATCCTACAATGAGCAGTTCTTC
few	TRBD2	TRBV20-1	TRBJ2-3	CSAREREGLTDTQYF	TGCAGTGCTAGAGAGCGGGAGGGCCTGACAGATACGCAGTATTTT
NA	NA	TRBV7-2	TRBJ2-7	CASSLGASLSSYEQYF	TGTGCCAGCAGCTTAGGGGCTAGCCTTAGCTCCTACGAGCAGTACTTC
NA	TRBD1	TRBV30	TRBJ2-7	CAWNGRRQGAFEQYF	TGTGCCTGGAATGGGAGAAGACAGGGTGCTTTCGAGCAGTACTTC
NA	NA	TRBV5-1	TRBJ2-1	CASSLTAERYNEQFF	TGCGCCAGCAGCCTGACGGCCGAGAGATACAATGAGCAGTTCTTC
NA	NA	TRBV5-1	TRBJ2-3	CASSWRADPTDTQYF	TGCGCCAGCAGCTGGAGAGCAGACCCCACAGATACGCAGTATTTT
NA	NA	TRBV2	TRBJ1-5	CASSGGDQPQHF	TGTGCCAGCAGCGGAGGTGATCAGCCCCAGCATTTT
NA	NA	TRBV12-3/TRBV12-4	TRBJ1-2	CASSPSRWVTGYGYTF	TGTGCCAGCAGTCCCTCTCGTTGGGTGACGGGCTATGGCTACACCTTC
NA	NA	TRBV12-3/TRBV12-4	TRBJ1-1	CASSFPQGGKLNTEAFF	TGTGCCAGCAGTTTCCCACAGGGTGGGAAGTTGAACACTGAAGCTTTCTTT
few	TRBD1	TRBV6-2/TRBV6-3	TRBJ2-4	CASSPMGQAKNIQYF	TGTGCCAGCAGTCCGATGGGACAGGCCAAAAACATTCAGTACTTC
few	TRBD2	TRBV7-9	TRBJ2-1	CASSDNRGTSGPEQFF	TGTGCCAGCAGCGATAATAGGGGGACTAGCGGTCCCGAGCAGTTCTTC
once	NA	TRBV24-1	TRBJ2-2	CATSRQTNTGELFF	TGTGCCACCAGTCGACAGACGAACACCGGGGAGCTGTTTTTT
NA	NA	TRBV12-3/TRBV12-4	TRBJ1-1	CASSHREGATEAFF	TGTGCCAGCTCACACAGGGAAGGGGCGACTGAAGCTTTCTTT
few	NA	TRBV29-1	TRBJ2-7	CSVVRGLQGPYEQYF	TGCAGCGTTGTGAGAGGTCTGCAGGGCCCCTACGAGCAGTACTTC
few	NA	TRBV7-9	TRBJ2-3	CAITTDTQYF	TGTGCCATCACGACAGATACGCAGTATTTT
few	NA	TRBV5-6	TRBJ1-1	CASSPPGTEAFF	TGTGCCAGCAGCCCGCCGGGGACTGAAGCTTTCTTT
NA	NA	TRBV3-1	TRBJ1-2	CASSQDGTYYGYTF	TGTGCCAGCAGCCAAGATGGGACATACTATGGCTACACCTTC
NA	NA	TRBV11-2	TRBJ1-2	CASSLYGFGGFDYGYTF	TGTGCCAGCAGCTTATATGGTTTCGGGGGGTTCGACTATGGCTACACCTTC
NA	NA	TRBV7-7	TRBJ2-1	CASSRRTGDEQFF	TGTGCCAGCAGTCGGCGGACTGGGGATGAGCAGTTCTTC
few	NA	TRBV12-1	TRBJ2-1	CASSPYGAQFF	TGTGCCAGCAGCCCCTATGGGGCGCAGTTCTTC
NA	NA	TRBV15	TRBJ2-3	CATSRDGRVAAGDTQYF	TGTGCCACCAGCAGAGATGGGCGGGTCGCCGCGGGAGATACGCAGTATTTT
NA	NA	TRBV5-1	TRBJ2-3	CASSLELGPTDTQYF	TGCGCCAGCAGCTTGGAATTAGGCCCCACAGATACGCAGTATTTT
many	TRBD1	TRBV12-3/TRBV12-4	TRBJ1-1	CASSLTGMNTEAFF	TGTGCCAGCAGTTTGACAGGGATGAACACTGAAGCTTTCTTT
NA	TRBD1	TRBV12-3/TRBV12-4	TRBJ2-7	CASSFGTVSYEQYF	TGTGCCAGCAGTTTTGGGACAGTCTCCTACGAGCAGTACTTC
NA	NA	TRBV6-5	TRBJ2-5	CASSGSVGTQYF	TGTGCCAGCAGTGGGAGTGTGGGGACCCAGTACTTC
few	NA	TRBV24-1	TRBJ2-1	CATSDRGSSYNEQFF	TGTGCCACCAGTGATCGGGGGAGCTCCTACAATGAGCAGTTCTTC
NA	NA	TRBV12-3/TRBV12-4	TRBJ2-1	CASSEGVGNEQFF	TGTGCCAGCAGTGAGGGGGTCGGCAATGAGCAGTTCTTC
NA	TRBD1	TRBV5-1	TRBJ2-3	CASSLVRDRFYGTQYF	TGCGCCAGCAGCTTGGTTCGGGACAGGTTTTACGGTACGCAGTATTTT
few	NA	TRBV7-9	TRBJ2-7	CASSGAHASYEQYF	TGTGCCAGCAGCGGGGCCCATGCCTCCTACGAGCAGTACTTC
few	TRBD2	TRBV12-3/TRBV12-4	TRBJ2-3	CASNSREGQGADTQYF	TGTGCCAGCAACTCACGGGAGGGGCAGGGCGCGGATACGCAGTATTTT
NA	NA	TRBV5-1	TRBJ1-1	CASRGPRDSNTEAFF	TGCGCCAGCAGGGGGCCCAGGGACTCGAACACTGAAGCTTTCTTT
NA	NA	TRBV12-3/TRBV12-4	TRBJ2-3	CASTEGGETDTQYF	TGTGCCAGCACGGAAGGCGGGGAGACAGATACGCAGTATTTT
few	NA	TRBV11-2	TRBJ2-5	CASSPSGVAWETQYF	TGTGCCAGCAGTCCCTCCGGGGTAGCCTGGGAGACCCAGTACTTC
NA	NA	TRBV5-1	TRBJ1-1	CASSLGGDPEAFF	TGCGCCAGCAGCTTGGGGGGGGACCCTGAAGCTTTCTTT
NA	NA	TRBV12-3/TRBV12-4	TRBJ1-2	CASSLRGYGYTF	TGTGCCAGCAGTTTACGGGGCTATGGCTACACCTTC
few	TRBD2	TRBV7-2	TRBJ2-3	CASTVTAGVSADTQYF	TGTGCCAGCACCGTAACGGCGGGAGTGAGCGCAGATACGCAGTATTTT
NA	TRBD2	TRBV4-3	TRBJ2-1	CASSQDPSGRAYYNEQFF	TGCGCCAGCAGCCAAGATCCTAGCGGGAGGGCCTACTACAATGAGCAGTTCTTC